The next 10 T cell receptor beta chains were all read from a single sample in a study of blood T cell repertoires in COVID-19. Profiled with immunoSEQ multiplex PCR; TCRdb holds only in-frame clones, not every one. The sample includes fewer than 250,000 clones, approximately 83% of them seen just once. Sequences were obtained from PBMCs or T cells enriched from blood (not recorded which). Receptors were obtained from a woman between 40 and 50 years old with acute COVID-19.

The chain joins TRBV6-1 to TRBJ2-7; no clear D. CDR3 size: 14 residues. V lost 3 bases and J lost 2, with 11 bases in between. Germline V gene lookup returns CDR1 MNHNS and CDR2 SASEGT. Here the CDR3 DNA reads TGTGCCAGCAGTGATTTTACGGTCACCTACGAGCAGTACTTC. Protein product: CASSDFTVTYEQYF.

CDR3 sequence: CACTVGEIQYF. CDR3 bases: TGTGCCTGTACAGTTGGGGAGATTCAGTACTTC. The J gene is TRBJ2-4, the V gene TRBV30; a weak D match, TRBD2 (5 bases). V dropped 6 bases and J dropped 10 bases, with 13 bases sitting between them. Per germline, CDR1 GTSNPN and CDR2 SVGIG (reference sequence). This CDR3 spans 11 amino acids.

The chain combines TRBV5-1 with TRBJ2-1; the D gene is possibly TRBD2 (6 bases). V was trimmed by 3 bases and J by 8 bases, leaving 18 bases between them. The CDR3 sequence is 15 residues long. Germline V gene sequence: CDR1 SGHRS, CDR2 YFSETQ. The CDR3 nucleotides are TGCGCCAGCAGCTCTCCGGGACTCCCGCGGCATGAGCAGTTCTTC. It encodes CASSSPGLPRHEQFF.

The V gene is TRBV11-1, the J gene TRBJ2-1; 14 bases map to TRBD2. The trim removed 2 bases at V and 9 bases at J, leaving 6 bases unmatched. CDR1 SGHAT and CDR2 FQDESV come from the germline V gene (reference sequence). This CDR3 is 16 amino acids long. The CDR3 DNA sequence: TGTGCCAGCAGCTTATACGCGGGACTAGCGGGAGCTGAGCAGTTCTTC. Protein product: CASSLYAGLAGAEQFF.

V usage is TRBV6-1 and J usage is TRBJ2-7, with 8 nucleotides matching TRBD1. Germline lookup yields CDR1 MNHNS and CDR2 SASEGT. The CDR3 runs to 13 residues. With 2 bases clipped from V and 7 bases from J, the junction kept 4 bases outside the gene matches. The CDR3 is CASSERQGLEQYF. In DNA form, the CDR3 reads TGTGCCAGCAGTGAACGACAGGGGTTAGAGCAGTACTTC.

The chain has TRBV3-1 (or the pseudogene TRBV3-2) and TRBJ2-7, with a weak D call TRBD2 (7 bases). Deletions cut 8 bases from V and 3 bases from J, with 11 bases between. Germline CDR1 is LGHDT and CDR2 is YNNKEL (reference sequence). This CDR3 has 12 residues. The CDR3 loop is CASAGEGYEQYF. The CDR3 DNA is TGTGCCAGCGCAGGGGAGGGCTACGAGCAGTACTTC.

V gene TRBV19 combines with J gene TRBJ2-1; TRBD2 aligns across 13 bases. The CDR3 consists of 17 residues. V lost 5 bases to trimming and J lost 8 bases; unmatched junction nucleotides: 12. Germline CDR1 LNHDA, CDR2 SQIVND (reference sequence). The CDR3: CASSSAGTSGMMYEQFF. The CDR3 nucleotides are TGTGCCAGTAGTTCGGCCGGGACTAGCGGGATGATGTATGAGCAGTTCTTC.

The CDR3 sequence is CASSPDSGSHEQYF. CDR3 DNA sequence: TGTGCCAGCTCACCAGATAGCGGGAGCCACGAGCAGTACTTC. The chain links TRBV18 to TRBJ2-7; 9 bases align to TRBD2. CDR1 is KGHSH and CDR2 is LQKENI in the germline V gene. The CDR3 covers 14 residues. J was trimmed by 5 bases and V by 2 bases; bases with no gene match: 4.

The chain couples TRBV30 to TRBJ2-7, with D possibly being TRBD2 (6 bases). V lost 5 bases and J 3 bases, leaving 14 bases between the germline ends. Per the germline V gene, CDR1 is GTSNPN and CDR2 is SVGIG (reference sequence). The CDR3 has 13 residues. Here the CDR3 DNA reads TGTGCCTGGGGGGCGGGGAAGGGCTACGAGCAGTACTTC. This codes for CAWGAGKGYEQYF.

The chain employs TRBV5-6 and TRBJ2-3; 8 nucleotides match TRBD2. The CDR3 is 15 residues long. Per germline, CDR1 SGHDT and CDR2 YYEEEE. J was trimmed by 0 bases and V by 4 bases; bases with no gene match: 4. The CDR3 bases are TGTGCCAGCAGCCCCGCTAGCGGGAGCACAGATACGCAGTATTTT. Encoded protein: CASSPASGSTDTQYF.